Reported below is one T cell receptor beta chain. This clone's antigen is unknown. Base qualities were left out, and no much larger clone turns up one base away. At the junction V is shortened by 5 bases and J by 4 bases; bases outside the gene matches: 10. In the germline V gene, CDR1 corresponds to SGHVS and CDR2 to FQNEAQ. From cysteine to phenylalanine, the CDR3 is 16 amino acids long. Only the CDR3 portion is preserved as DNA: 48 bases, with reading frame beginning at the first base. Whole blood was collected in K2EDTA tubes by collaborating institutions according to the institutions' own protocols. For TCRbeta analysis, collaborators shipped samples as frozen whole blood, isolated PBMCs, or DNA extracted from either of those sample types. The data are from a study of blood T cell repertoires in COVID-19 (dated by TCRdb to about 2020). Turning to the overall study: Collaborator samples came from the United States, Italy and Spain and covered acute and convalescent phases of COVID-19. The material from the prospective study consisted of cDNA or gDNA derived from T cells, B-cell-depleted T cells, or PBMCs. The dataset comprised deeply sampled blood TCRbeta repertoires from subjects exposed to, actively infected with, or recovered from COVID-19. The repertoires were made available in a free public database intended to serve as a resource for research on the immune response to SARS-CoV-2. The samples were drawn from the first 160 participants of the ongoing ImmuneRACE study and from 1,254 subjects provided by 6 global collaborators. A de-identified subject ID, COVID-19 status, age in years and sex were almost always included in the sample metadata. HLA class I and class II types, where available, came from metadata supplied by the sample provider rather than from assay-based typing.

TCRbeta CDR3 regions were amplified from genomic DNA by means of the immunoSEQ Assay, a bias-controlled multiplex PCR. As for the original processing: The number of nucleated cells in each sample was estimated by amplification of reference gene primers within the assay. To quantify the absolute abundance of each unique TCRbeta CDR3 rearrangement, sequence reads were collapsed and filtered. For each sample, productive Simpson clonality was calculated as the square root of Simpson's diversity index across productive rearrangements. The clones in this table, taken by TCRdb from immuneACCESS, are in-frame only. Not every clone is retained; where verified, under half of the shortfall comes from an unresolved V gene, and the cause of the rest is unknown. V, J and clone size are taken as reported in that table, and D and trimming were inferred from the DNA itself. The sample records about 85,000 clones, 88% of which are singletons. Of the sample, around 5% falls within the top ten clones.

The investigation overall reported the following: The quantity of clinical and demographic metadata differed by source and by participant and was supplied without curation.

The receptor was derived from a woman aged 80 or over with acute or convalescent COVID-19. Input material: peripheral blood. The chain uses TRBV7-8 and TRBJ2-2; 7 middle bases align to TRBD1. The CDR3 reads CASSLMGQLVTGELFF. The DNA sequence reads TGTGCCAGCAGCCTAATGGGACAGCTAGTCACCGGGGAGCTGTTTTTT.